This T cell receptor (beta chain) originates from a study of technical replicates of blood from a handful of donors. The V segment lost 8 bases and the J segment 4 bases; nucleotides outside the gene matches: 5. Germline-derived CDR1 and CDR2 are KGHSH and LQKENI. The CDR3 is made up of 13 amino acids. The count of this clone is one. Method: immunoSEQ multiplex PCR; TCRdb's copy keeps in-frame clones and lacks some. The table shows 67,000 or so clones, with less than 97% occurring only once. The specimen was T cells isolated from PBMCs. This TCR was recovered from a human donor in good health. This sequence joins TRBV18 and TRBJ1-5; TRBD1 matches at 7 bases. CDR3 protein: CASQGQANQPQHF. The CDR3 nucleotides read TGTGCCAGCCAAGGACAGGCAAATCAGCCCCAGCATTTT.